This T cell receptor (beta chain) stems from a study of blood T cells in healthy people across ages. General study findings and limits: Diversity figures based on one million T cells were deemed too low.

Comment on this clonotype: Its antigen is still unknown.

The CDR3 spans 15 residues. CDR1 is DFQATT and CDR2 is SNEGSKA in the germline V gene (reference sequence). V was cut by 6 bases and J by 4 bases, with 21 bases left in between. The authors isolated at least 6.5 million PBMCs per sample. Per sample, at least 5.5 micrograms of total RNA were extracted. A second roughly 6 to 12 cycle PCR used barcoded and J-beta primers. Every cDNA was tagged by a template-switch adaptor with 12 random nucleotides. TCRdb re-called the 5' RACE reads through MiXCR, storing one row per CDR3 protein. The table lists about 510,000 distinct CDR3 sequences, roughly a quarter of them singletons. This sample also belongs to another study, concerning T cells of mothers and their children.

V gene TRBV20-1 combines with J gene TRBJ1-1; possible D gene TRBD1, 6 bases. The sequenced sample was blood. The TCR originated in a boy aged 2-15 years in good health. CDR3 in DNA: TGCAGTGCCCGGGGGGGGCGACAGGTTTTCACTGAAGCTTTCTTT. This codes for CSARGGRQVFTEAFF.